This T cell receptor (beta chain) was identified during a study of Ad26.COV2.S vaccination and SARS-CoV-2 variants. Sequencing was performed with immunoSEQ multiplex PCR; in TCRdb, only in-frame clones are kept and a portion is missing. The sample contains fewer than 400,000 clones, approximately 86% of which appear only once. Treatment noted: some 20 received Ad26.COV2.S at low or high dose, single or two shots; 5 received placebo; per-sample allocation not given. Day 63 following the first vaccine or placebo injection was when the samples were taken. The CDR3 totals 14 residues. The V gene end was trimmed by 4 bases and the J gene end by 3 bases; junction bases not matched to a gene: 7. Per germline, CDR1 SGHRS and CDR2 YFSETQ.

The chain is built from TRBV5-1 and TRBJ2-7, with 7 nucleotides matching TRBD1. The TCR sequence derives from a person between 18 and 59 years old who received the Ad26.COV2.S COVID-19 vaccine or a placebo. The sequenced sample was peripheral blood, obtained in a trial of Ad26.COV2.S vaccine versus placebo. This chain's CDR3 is CASSPTGSYYEQYF. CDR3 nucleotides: TGCGCCAGCAGCCCGACAGGGTCTTACTACGAGCAGTACTTC. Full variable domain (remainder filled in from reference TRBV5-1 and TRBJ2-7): KAGVTQTPRYLIKTRGQQVTLSCSPISGHRSVSWYQQTPGQGLQFLFEYFSETQRNKGNFPGRFSGRQFSNSRSEMNVSTLELGDSALYLCASSPTGSYYEQYFGPGTRLTVT.